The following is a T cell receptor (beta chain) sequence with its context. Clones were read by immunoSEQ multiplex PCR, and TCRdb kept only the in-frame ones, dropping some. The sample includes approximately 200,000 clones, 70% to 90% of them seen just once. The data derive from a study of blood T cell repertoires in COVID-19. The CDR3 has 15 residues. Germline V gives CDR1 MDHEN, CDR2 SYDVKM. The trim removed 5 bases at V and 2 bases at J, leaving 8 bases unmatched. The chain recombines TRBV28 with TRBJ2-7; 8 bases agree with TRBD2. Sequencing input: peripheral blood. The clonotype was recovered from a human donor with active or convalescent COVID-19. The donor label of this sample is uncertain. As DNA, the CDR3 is TGTGCCAGCAGTAGAAGCACTAGCGGAACCTACGAGCAGTACTTC. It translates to CASSRSTSGTYEQYF.